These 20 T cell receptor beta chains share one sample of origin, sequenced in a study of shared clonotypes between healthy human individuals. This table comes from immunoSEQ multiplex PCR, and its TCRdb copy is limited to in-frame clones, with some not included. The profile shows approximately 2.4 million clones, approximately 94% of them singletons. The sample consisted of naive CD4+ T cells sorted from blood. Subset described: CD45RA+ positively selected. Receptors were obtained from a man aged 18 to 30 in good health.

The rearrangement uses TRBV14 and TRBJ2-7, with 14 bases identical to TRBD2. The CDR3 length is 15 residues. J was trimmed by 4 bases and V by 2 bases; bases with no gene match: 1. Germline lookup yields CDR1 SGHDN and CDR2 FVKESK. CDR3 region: CASSQWTSGRYEQYF. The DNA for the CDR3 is TGTGCCAGCAGCCAATGGACTAGCGGGAGGTACGAGCAGTACTTC.

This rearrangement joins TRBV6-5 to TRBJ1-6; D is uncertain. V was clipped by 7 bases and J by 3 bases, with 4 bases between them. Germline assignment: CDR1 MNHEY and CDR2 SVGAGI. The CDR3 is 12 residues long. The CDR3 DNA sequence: TGTGCCAGCAACGACTATAATTCACCCCTCCACTTT. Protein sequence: CASNDYNSPLHF.

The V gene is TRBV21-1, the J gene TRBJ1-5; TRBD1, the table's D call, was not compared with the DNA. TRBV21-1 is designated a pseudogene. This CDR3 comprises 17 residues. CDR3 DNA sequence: TGTGCCAGCAGCCAAGGCAGGGGGCCTTCGGGGGATCAGCCCCAGCATTTT. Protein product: CASSQGRGPSGDQPQHF.

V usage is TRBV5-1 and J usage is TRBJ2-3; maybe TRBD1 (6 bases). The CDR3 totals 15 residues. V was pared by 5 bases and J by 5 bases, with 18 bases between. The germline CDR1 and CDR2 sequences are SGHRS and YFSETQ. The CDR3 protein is CASRFRSQGGDTQYF. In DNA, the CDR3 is TGCGCCAGCAGATTCCGATCACAGGGCGGAGATACGCAGTATTTT.

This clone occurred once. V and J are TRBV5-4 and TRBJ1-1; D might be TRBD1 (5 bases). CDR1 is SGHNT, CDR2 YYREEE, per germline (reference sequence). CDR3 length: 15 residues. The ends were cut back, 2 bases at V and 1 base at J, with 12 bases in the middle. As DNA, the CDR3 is TGTGCCAGCAGCTTAATCTGGGGGACGAACACTGAAGCTTTCTTT. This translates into CASSLIWGTNTEAFF.

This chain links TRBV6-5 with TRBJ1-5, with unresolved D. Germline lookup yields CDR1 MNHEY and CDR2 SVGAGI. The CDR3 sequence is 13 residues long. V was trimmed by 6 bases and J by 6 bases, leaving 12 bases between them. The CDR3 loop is CASSLLAGQPQHF. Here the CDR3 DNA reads TGTGCCAGCAGCCTCTTGGCGGGTCAGCCCCAGCATTTT.

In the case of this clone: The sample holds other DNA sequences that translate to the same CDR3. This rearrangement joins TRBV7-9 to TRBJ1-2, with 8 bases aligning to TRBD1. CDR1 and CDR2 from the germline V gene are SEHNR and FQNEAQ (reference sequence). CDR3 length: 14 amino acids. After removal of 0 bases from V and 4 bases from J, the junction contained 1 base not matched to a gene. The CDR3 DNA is TGTGCCAGCAGCTTAGCCGGGACAGGCTATGGCTACACCTTC. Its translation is CASSLAGTGYGYTF.

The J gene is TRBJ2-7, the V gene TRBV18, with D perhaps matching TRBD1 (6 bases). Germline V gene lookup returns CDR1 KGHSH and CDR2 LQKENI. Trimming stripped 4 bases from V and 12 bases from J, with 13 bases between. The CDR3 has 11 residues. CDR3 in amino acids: CASSQPGQGYF. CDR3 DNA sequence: TGTGCCAGCTCACAACCGGGACAAGGGTACTTC.

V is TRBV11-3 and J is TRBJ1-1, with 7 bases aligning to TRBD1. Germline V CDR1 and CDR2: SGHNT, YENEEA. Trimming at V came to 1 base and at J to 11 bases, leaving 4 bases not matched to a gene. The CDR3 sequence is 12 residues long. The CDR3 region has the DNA TGTGCCAGCAGCTTAGGGGAGGGGGCCGCTTTCTTT. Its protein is CASSLGEGAAFF.

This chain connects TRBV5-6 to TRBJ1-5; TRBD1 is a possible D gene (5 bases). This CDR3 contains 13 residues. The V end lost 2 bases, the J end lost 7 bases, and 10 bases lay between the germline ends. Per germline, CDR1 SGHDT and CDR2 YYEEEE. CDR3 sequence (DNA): TGTGCCAGCAGCTTAGGAGGGGTCCAGCCCCAGCATTTT. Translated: CASSLGGVQPQHF.

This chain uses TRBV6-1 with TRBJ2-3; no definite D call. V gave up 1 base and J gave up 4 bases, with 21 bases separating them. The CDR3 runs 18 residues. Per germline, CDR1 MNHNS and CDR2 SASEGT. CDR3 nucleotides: TGTGCCAGCAGTGAAGTAACGAGGAGATCGAGCTTGTCAGATACGCAGTATTTT. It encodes CASSEVTRRSSLSDTQYF.

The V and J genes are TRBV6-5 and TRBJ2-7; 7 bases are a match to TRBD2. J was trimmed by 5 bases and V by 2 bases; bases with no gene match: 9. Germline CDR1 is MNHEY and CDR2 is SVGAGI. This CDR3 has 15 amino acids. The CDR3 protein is CASSYSIGTINEQYF. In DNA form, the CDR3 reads TGTGCCAGCAGTTACAGTATAGGGACTATTAACGAGCAGTACTTC.

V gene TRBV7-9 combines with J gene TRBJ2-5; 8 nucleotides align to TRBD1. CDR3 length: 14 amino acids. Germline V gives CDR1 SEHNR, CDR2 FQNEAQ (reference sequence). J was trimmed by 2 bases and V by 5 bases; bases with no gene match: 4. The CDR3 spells CASSARDRQETQYF. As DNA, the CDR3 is TGTGCCAGCAGCGCCCGGGACAGGCAAGAGACCCAGTACTTC.

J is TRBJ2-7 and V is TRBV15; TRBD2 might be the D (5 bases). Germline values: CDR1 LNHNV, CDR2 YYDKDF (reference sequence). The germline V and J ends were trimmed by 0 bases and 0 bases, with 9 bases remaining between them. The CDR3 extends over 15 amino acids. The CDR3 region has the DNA TGTGCCACCAGCAGAGAACCGGGAAACTCCTACGAGCAGTACTTC. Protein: CATSREPGNSYEQYF.

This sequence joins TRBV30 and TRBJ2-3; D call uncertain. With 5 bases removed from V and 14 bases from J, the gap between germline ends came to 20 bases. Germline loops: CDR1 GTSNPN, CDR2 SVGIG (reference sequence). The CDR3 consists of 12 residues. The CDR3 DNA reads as TGTGCCTGGGGGCGAGTAGCTGAACATGGGTATTTT. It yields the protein CAWGRVAEHGYF.

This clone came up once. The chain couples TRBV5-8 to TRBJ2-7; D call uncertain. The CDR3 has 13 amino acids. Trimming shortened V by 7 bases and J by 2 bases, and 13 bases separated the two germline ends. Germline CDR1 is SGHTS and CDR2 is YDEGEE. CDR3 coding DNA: TGTGCCAGCGCCCGGATCGCGGCCTACGAGCAGTACTTC. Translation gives CASARIAAYEQYF.

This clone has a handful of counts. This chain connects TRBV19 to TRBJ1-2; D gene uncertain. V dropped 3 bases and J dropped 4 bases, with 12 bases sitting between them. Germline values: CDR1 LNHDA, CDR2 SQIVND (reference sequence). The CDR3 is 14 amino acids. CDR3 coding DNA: TGTGCCAGTAGTATCCTCCAGCGGGGCTATGGCTACACCTTC. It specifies CASSILQRGYGYTF.

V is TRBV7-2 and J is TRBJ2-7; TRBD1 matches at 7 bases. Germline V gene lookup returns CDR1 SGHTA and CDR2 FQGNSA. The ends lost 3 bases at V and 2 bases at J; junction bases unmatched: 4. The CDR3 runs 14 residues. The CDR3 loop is CASSFRDRPYEQYF. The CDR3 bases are TGTGCCAGCAGCTTTCGGGACAGACCCTACGAGCAGTACTTC.

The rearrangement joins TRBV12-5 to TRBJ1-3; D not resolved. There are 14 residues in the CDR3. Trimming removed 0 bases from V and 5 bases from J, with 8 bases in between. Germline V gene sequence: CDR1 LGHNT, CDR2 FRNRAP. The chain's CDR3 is CASGLVPGRNTIYF. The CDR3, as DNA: TGTGCTAGTGGTTTGGTACCCGGCCGAAACACCATATATTTT.

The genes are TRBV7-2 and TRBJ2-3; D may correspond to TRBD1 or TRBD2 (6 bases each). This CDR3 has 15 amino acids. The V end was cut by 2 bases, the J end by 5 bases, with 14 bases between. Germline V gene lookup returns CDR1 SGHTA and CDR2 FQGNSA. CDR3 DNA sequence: TGTGCCAGCAGCTTAAGGTGGGGGGCAGGAGATACGCAGTATTTT. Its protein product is CASSLRWGAGDTQYF.